This T cell receptor beta chain stems from a study of cytomegalovirus exposure and HLA in healthy donors (dated by TCRdb to 2015 to 2018). At the level of the whole study: According to an earlier analysis of 450 to 650 of the donors, about 179 million T cells yielded 95 million to 140 million unique TCR beta sequences and 250 to 350 Gb of sequence data. Every repertoire in the discovery cohort had been generated on one and the same sequencing platform. Of the 300 to 500 genotyped donors, roughly 80% were placed in the genetic ancestry cluster associated with self-reported Caucasian donors. The study was designed to test whether signatures of past pathogen exposure could be identified by cataloging public T cell receptors. An early release covering roughly 640 HLA-typed donors comprised 250 to 350 gigabases of sequencing data and roughly 86 million unique TCR sequences. Among around 400 genotyped donors of the cohort, an average of around 250,000 unique TCR beta nucleotide sequences was sequenced per donor, of which approximately 19% were non-productive. In addition to the first cohort of hundreds of subjects, a separate validation cohort of under 150 different subjects was used. Donor age, sex, ethnicity and CMV serostatus were collected together with the repertoire data. The number of typed donors differed by locus: about 620-640 for A, B, C, DRB1 and DQB1; 500 to 550 for DQA1; 606 for DPA1; and around 450 for DPB1. The study profiled the T cell repertoires of more than 500 subjects by immunosequencing and related them to cytomegalovirus serostatus. An earlier analysis of 587 of the donors used high-throughput TCR beta sequencing to judge whether each TCR beta V gene segment behaved as functional or pseudogenic. A later analysis re-examined previously published TCR beta repertoires from about 700 donors and added high-resolution HLA genotyping to investigate patterns of TCR occurrence. Rather than using new phenotypic data, the later analysis identified candidate immune exposures from TCR beta sequences and from how often those sequences occurred across donors. HLA typing included class I and class II loci at four-digit resolution. Four or five DR-DQ haplotypes were handled as single units for association and clustering because linkage in the cohort was strong. Genome-wide SNP genotypes for about 55% of the 666 donors were used in a later genetic analysis, which treated that subset as a discovery cohort. To predict cytomegalovirus infection status, the study brought together high-throughput TCR immunosequencing, statistical association of individual TCRs with disease status, and machine learning. Here is what the overall study found, with its caveats: CMV serostatus was the only immune exposure information available for the cohort. Broadly in line with IMGT annotations, most TCR beta V segments showed up in productive rearrangements about 90% or about 30% of the time in an earlier analysis of some 590 of the donors. A later genetic analysis reported fewer N-insertions in productive TCRs among donors in an Asian-associated ancestry cluster than the approximately 670-donor mean. Across donors, most TCR sequences were observed very rarely, whereas some public TCRs were present in many individuals. Most CMV-associated TCR beta chains appeared to be HLA-restricted in a later analysis, and the HLA associations seemed to be driven largely by CMV exposure. Because counts were too low, 15 or so rarely observed V segments, including chromosome 9 orphons, were excluded from the earlier analysis of 500 to 700 of the donors. The classifier was reported to diagnose cytomegalovirus status with high specificity and sensitivity in both the original and validation cohorts. In a later analysis, TCR association rates were found to vary across HLA loci, with the most associated TCRs seen for DRB1 alleles and the fewest for HLA-C alleles. A further reported finding was that TCR beta sequences accurately predicted the HLA-A and HLA-B alleles for most subjects in the first cohort. A few of the identified cytomegalovirus-associated TCR beta chains were confirmed in vitro to be specific for cytomegalovirus antigens. In this cohort, only TCR beta chains were sequenced, and detectable features were limited by the absence of alpha or paired-chain data. A cluster of highly shared sequence variants was judged likely to be a technical artifact of the sequencing pipeline. Roughly uniform sequencing depth across donors was assumed in presence/absence analyses, although this assumption may not hold. Some IMGT-functional V segments, including TRBV6-2 and TRBV6-3, could not be told apart with the 87-base-pair reads, so those segments were excluded. A later analysis associated 17,000 or so TCR beta sequences with specific HLA alleles at a false discovery rate of 0.05. In a later genetic analysis, a missense DCLRE1C variant was associated with V-gene and J-gene trimming of TCR beta chains, and the association was replicated in an independent cohort. When HLA alleles, especially DR and DQ, strongly co-occurred, attributing TCR associations to individual alleles was difficult. Linkage disequilibrium might explain the correlated functional status among segregating V segments, but an unknown experimental factor could not be ruled out. The authors suggested that the approach could potentially be extended to other disease states and immunological phenotypes. Because HLA typing was unavailable for some donors at each locus, only the typed subset was used in association tests. According to a later analysis, parvovirus B19, influenza, CMV and Epstein-Barr virus appeared linked to several top co-occurrence clusters. In a later analysis, HLA-associated TCR beta chains were found to be more clonally expanded and to have lower generation probabilities than equally common non-associated chains. In the study, 150 to 200 TCR beta chains were listed as associated with cytomegalovirus.

CDR1 is given as SGHNT and CDR2 as YYREEE, both from the germline V gene (reference sequence). V and J are truncated by 4 bases and 4 bases respectively, leaving an intervening sequence of 15 bases. The CDR3 numbers 15 residues from cysteine through phenylalanine. Of the read, only the CDR3 DNA is kept; its 45 bases are in frame from base 1. The cohort consisted of fewer than 700 healthy bone marrow donors. Cohort members were all nominally healthy when sampled, although unrecorded immune exposures were likely present. The donor was CMV seropositive and was included in the group of approximately 300 seropositive cohort members. A peripheral blood sample was collected from each donor, and TCR beta sequencing was performed on peripheral blood mononuclear cells. The Qiagen DNeasy Blood Extraction Kit was used to extract genomic DNA from the blood cell samples. In regard to this clone: The specificity of this receptor is unknown. No base qualities exist here, and no much larger clone lies one base off it.

The method behind the library was the immunoSEQ multiplex PCR assay. For the multiplex PCR, a mixture combining 60 forward primers for TCR Vbeta segments and 13 reverse primers for TCR Jbeta segments was used. A multiplex PCR assay on genomic DNA amplified the CDR3 region of rearranged TCR beta genes. On the Illumina HiSeq System, the amplified TCR beta libraries were sequenced as 87-base-pair reads. Per the source publication's procedure: In a later analysis, some 80 million unique TCR beta chains were counted across the 690 or so repertoires, and roughly 11 million of these chains were shared by at least two donors. Raw reads were error-corrected and collapsed into unique sequences with a nearest-neighbor algorithm that merged closely related sequences to remove PCR and sequencing errors. V, D and J gene segments were assigned by aligning CDR3 sequences to IMGT reference sequences. Each retained sequence needed at least a six-nucleotide match to both a V gene segment and a J gene segment. A rearrangement counted as productive if the CDR3 had no stop codons and remained in frame with V and J, and every other rearrangement counted as non-productive. CDR3 was defined according to IMGT convention as the region running from the second conserved V-encoded cysteine to the conserved J-encoded phenylalanine. The earlier analysis of about 590 of the donors excluded sequences that lacked an unambiguous match to a single V gene segment. In an earlier analysis of a few hundred of the donors, a V segment was called functional when productive rearrangements were above 56.7%, and segregating when the standard deviation between donors exceeded 5%. A statistical classification framework was built to diagnose cytomegalovirus status from the catalog of TCR beta chain sequences. In a later analysis, V and J genes were assigned by comparing TCR nucleotide sequences against IMGT/GENE-DB human TR gene sequences. Using the TCRdist pipeline, a later analysis assigned CDR3 sequences along with most-parsimonious VDJ recombination scenarios. In a later analysis, each TCR beta chain was defined by its CDR3 amino acid sequence together with its V-gene family, and reads without a unique V-gene family were excluded. To address suspected cross-contamination and a sequencing artifact, a later analysis removed 592 highly shared, low-generation-probability nucleotide sequences. For each public chain, a later analysis derived a clonal expansion index from normalized ranks of inferred template counts within each repertoire. In a later analysis, generation probabilities were computed with a VDJ recombination model fitted to out-of-frame rearrangements, and the resulting probabilities were checked against IGoR. Hypergeometric tests were used in a later analysis to score TCR-TCR, TCR-HLA and TCR-CMV co-occurrence, with a repertoire-size bias correction applied to the TCR pairs. False discovery rates were estimated in a later analysis by permuting HLA or CMV assignments 20 times. In a later analysis, co-occurring TCRs were grouped using DBSCAN, with TCRdist sequence similarity added in when clustering inside HLA-allele-positive subsets. For co-occurrence clustering, repertoires with fewer than 30,000 or more than 120,000 public chains were excluded, along with five repertoires with anomalous nucleotide sharing. The source is immuneACCESS, and TCRdb retained only in-frame sequences with V and J called. Part of the clones is not carried over; for the studies checked, unresolved V genes explain less than half of this, and the remainder is unexplained. Clone size and the V and J calls come from that table; the DNA yielded D and trimming. The sample table holds roughly 150,000 clones, of which more than 60% were seen once. Of the sample, approximately 11% falls within the top ten clones.

Specimen: PBMCs. The rearrangement combines TRBV5-4 with TRBJ1-3; there is no confident call for the D gene. This receptor was identified in a man in his late teens or twenties in good health and CMV-seropositive. The CDR3 is CASSPGPGVGNTIYF. The nucleotide sequence reads as follows: TGTGCCAGCAGCCCCGGCCCGGGTGTGGGAAACACCATATATTTT.